This T cell receptor beta chain stems from a study of lymphopenia after photon versus proton radiotherapy. Points from the study as a whole: Under photons, naive T cells and diversity fell while effector/memory populations rose.

The CDR3 is 15 residues long. V was clipped by 5 bases and J by 10 bases, with 21 bases between them. Germline assignment: CDR1 SEHNR and CDR2 FQNEAQ (reference sequence). Sequenced by immunoSEQ multiplex PCR; TCRdb stores in-frame clones only, minus some. The sample records some 25,000 clones, nearly 85% being singletons. A remark on this clone: The antigen is not known.

The material was peripheral blood, obtained from a patient treated with proton-based radiotherapy. The TCR was taken from a woman aged 70-85 years with pancreatic cancer. This sequence joins TRBV7-9 and TRBJ2-1, with D tentatively TRBD2 (6 bases). The CDR3 region is CASSPSSGEWNEQFF. Here the CDR3 DNA reads TGTGCCAGCAGCCCTTCGTCGGGGGAATGGAACGAGCAGTTCTTC.